This TCR beta chain stems from a study of blood T cells in healthy people across ages. General observations from the study: The long-lived group displayed more naive CD4+ cells, plus higher diversity, than the aged donors did.

For this clonotype: The target antigen is unknown.

The germline gives CDR1 SQVTM, CDR2 ANQGSEA. The V end lost 3 bases, the J end lost 8 bases, and 11 bases lay between the germline ends. The CDR3 is 12 residues long. Next came a second PCR, run for roughly 6 to 11 cycles, which used a sample-barcoded 5' primer along with a J-beta primer mix. TCRdb recomputed calls from the 5' RACE reads with MiXCR, one row per CDR3 protein. This sample yields about 800,000 distinct CDR3 sequences, of which 20% to 25% are seen a single time; 3% to 4% belongs to the top ten. These data are also associated with another study on T cells of mothers and their children. In that study: Donation was provided by three healthy Caucasian mothers along with their six children.

This TCR derives from a boy between 10 and 17 years old in good health. The rearrangement links TRBV29-1 to TRBJ2-1, with D possibly being TRBD1 (5 bases). The sample taken for sequencing was blood. CDR3 sequence (DNA): TGCAGCGTTGATTCAGGGCTCGATGAGCAGTTCTTC. Protein product: CSVDSGLDEQFF.